One sample yielded the 20 T cell receptor beta chains listed below, sequenced in a study of response to subunit inactivated influenza vaccine. TCRdb independently ran MiXCR on the RT-PCR reads; one entry per CDR3 protein. The top ten clones hold around 9.6% of a sample with a few hundred thousand distinct CDR3 sequences, 21% of them seen once. The specimen comprised PBMCs from blood, sampled less than 22 months after vaccination. The receptors shown here come from a man between 50 and 75 years old who received an inactivated influenza vaccine.

This clonotype was seen a handful of times. The chain has TRBV19 and TRBJ1-1; D is uncertain. The CDR3 length is 15 residues. V gave up 0 bases and J gave up 0 bases, with 8 bases separating them. The germline V gene encodes CDR1 LNHDA and CDR2 SQIVND (reference sequence). The CDR3 spells CASSIDSSMNTEAFF. The CDR3 nucleotides are TGTGCCAGTAGTATAGACAGCAGCATGAACACTGAAGCTTTCTTT. Variable domain in full (rest from reference TRBV19 and TRBJ1-1): DGGITQSPKYLFRKEGQNVTLSCEQNLNHDAMYWYRQDPGQGLRLIYYSQIVNDFQKGDIAEGYSVSREKKESFPLTVTSAQKNPTAFYLCASSIDSSMNTEAFFGQGTRLTVV.

The chain couples TRBV7-6 to TRBJ2-1; 9 nucleotides line up with TRBD2. Trimming took 1 base from V and 10 from J; bases not matched to a gene: 8. CDR1 and CDR2 (germline): SGHVS, FNYEAQ. The CDR3 is 15 amino acids. CDR3: CASSLEGLAMGEQFF. CDR3 in DNA: TGTGCCAGCAGCTTAGAGGGACTAGCCATGGGGGAGCAGTTCTTC.

There are a few counts of this clonotype. The rearrangement links TRBV5-1 to TRBJ1-6; 8 nucleotides line up with TRBD1. This CDR3 has 15 residues. J was trimmed by 9 bases and V by 4 bases; bases with no gene match: 9. Germline CDR1 and CDR2: SGHRS and YFSETQ. The CDR3 is CASSERQGLSSPLHF. The CDR3 DNA follows: TGCGCCAGCAGCGAACGACAGGGGTTAAGTTCACCCCTCCACTTT.

As DNA, the CDR3 is TGTGCCAGCAGCCAAGATAGTAGCCGTAACACCGGGGAGCTGTTTTTT. It codes for CASSQDSSRNTGELFF. This chain uses TRBV4-2 with TRBJ2-2; unclear D gene. CDR1 and CDR2 (germline): LGHNA, YNFKEQ. Trimming stripped 0 bases from V and 2 bases from J, with 10 bases between. The CDR3 is 16 amino acids.

Remarks on this clonotype: The missing conserved phenylalanine or tryptophan at the end of this CDR3 makes a read error likely. V gene TRBV27 combines with J gene TRBJ2-5; 10 positions match TRBD2. V shed 4 bases and J 1 base; nucleotides not matched to a gene: 6. Germline V gene lookup returns CDR1 MNHEY and CDR2 SMNVEV (reference sequence). The CDR3 consists of 16 residues. The CDR3 sequence: CASSSELAGGQETQYY. In DNA form, the CDR3 reads TGTGCCAGCAGTTCAGAATTAGCGGGGGGCCAAGAGACCCAGTACTAC.

The table lists this clonotype with a few counts. This chain joins TRBV6-5 and TRBJ1-5; 7 nucleotides agree with TRBD1. With V trimmed by 0 bases and J by 1 base, 3 bases remained unmatched. The CDR3 extends over 16 amino acids. Germline V gene data show CDR1 as MNHEY and CDR2 as SVGAGI. The CDR3 protein is CASSYSGQVSNQPQHF. Written as DNA, the CDR3 is TGTGCCAGCAGTTACTCCGGACAGGTCAGCAATCAGCCCCAGCATTTT.

V usage is TRBV20-1 and J usage is TRBJ2-2, with 16 bases aligning to TRBD2. CDR3 length: 18 residues. The germline CDR1 and CDR2 sequences are DFQATT and SNEGSKA (reference sequence). Germline trimming cut 6 bases from V and 5 bases from J; bases unmatched to any gene: 12. DNA for the CDR3: TGCAGTGCCGGAGCCGGGACTAGCGGGAGGGCAAATACCGGGGAGCTGTTTTTT. This translates into CSAGAGTSGRANTGELFF.

CDR3 in DNA: TGTGCCAGTAGCTCACAGAACACCGGGGAGCTGTTTTTT. This encodes CASSSQNTGELFF. The genes are TRBV19 and TRBJ2-2, with no clear D. Germline CDR1 and CDR2: LNHDA and SQIVND (reference sequence). The CDR3 totals 13 residues. Trimming cost V 6 bases and J 1 base, with 6 bases left between them. Drawing the rest from reference TRBV19 and TRBJ2-2, the complete variable domain is DGGITQSPKYLFRKEGQNVTLSCEQNLNHDAMYWYRQDPGQGLRLIYYSQIVNDFQKGDIAEGYSVSREKKESFPLTVTSAQKNPTAFYLCASSSQNTGELFFGEGSRLTVL.

This clonotype was observed a handful of times. The chain carries TRBV4-3 and TRBJ2-2; D possibly corresponds to TRBD2 (6 bases). This CDR3 region has 14 residues. Germline lookup yields CDR1 LGHNA and CDR2 YSLEER. V dropped 5 bases and J dropped 3 bases, with 10 bases sitting between them. In nucleotides, the CDR3 is TGCGCCAGCAGCGCAGGGAGGTACACCGGGGAGCTGTTTTTT. Translation: CASSAGRYTGELFF.

This clonotype was seen more than once but under ten times. This chain uses TRBV5-5 with TRBJ1-1; 8 bases map to TRBD1. J was trimmed by 11 bases and V by 6 bases; bases with no gene match: 9. The CDR3 spans 12 residues. The germline gives CDR1 SGHKS, CDR2 YYEKEE (reference sequence). CDR3: CASNLGQGRAFF. The CDR3, as DNA: TGTGCCAGCAACCTAGGACAGGGCCGCGCTTTCTTT. Full variable domain (rest looked up from reference TRBV5-5 and TRBJ1-1): DAGVTQSPTHLIKTRGQQVTLRCSPISGHKSVSWYQQVLGQGPQFIFQYYEKEERGRGNFPDRFSARQFPNYSSELNVNALLLGDSALYLCASNLGQGRAFFGQGTRLTVV.

This chain joins TRBV5-4 and TRBJ1-4; a weak D match, TRBD1 (5 bases). V lost 0 bases, J lost 3 bases, and 9 bases lay in between. Germline CDR1 and CDR2: SGHNT and YYREEE (reference sequence). This CDR3 region has 15 residues. CDR3 sequence: CASSLDGGSNEKLFF. In nucleotides, the CDR3 is TGTGCCAGCAGCTTGGATGGGGGATCTAATGAAAAACTGTTTTTT.

On this clonotype: This may come from a read error, since a much larger clone is one base off. The gene calls are TRBV5-1 and TRBJ2-7, with D unresolved. CDR3 length: 12 amino acids. Trimming took 4 bases from V and 5 from J, leaving 10 bases between them. Germline V gene sequence: CDR1 SGHRS, CDR2 YFSETQ. The CDR3 spells CASSPGLDEQYF. The CDR3 coding sequence is TGCGCCAGCAGCCCCGGGTTGGACGAGCAGTACTTC.

The V and J genes are TRBV29-1 and TRBJ1-1; D might be TRBD1 (6 bases). Germline CDR1 is SQVTM and CDR2 is ANQGSEA. V lost 7 bases and J lost 3, with 15 bases in between. This CDR3 comprises 13 residues. In DNA form, the CDR3 reads TGCAGCGCCACAGGGACGGACGACACTGAAGCTTTCTTT. It encodes CSATGTDDTEAFF. Drawing the rest from reference TRBV29-1 and TRBJ1-1, the complete variable domain is SAVISQKPSRDICQRGTSLTIQCQVDSQVTMMFWYRQQPGQSLTLIATANQGSEATYESGFVIDKFPISRPNLTFSTLTVSNMSPEDSSIYLCSATGTDDTEAFFGQGTRLTVV.

This chain links TRBV7-9 with TRBJ1-1; no clear D. The CDR3 extends over 13 amino acids. The germline CDR1 and CDR2 sequences are SEHNR and FQNEAQ (reference sequence). Trimming left V 7 bases short and J 0 bases short, with 9 bases between. CDR3 bases: TGTGCCAGCATGCTCGTCATGAACACTGAAGCTTTCTTT. Protein product: CASMLVMNTEAFF.

This clonotype was seen ten or more times. The chain combines TRBV12-3 or TRBV12-4 with TRBJ1-6, with D unclear. V lost 5 bases, J lost 3 bases, and 8 bases lay in between. CDR3 length: 14 residues. The CDR3 loop is CASSRTVYNSPLHF. The CDR3 DNA sequence: TGTGCCAGCAGTAGGACGGTCTATAATTCACCCCTCCACTTT.

The chain couples TRBV3-1 to TRBJ2-1; the match to TRBD2 covers 13 bases. V lost 0 bases, J lost 4 bases, and 9 bases stayed unmatched. Germline values: CDR1 LGHDT, CDR2 YNNKEL (reference sequence). CDR3 length equals 19 residues. CDR3: CASSQDRGLAGTNYNEQFF. The CDR3 DNA is TGTGCCAGCAGCCAAGATAGGGGACTAGCGGGAACCAATTACAATGAGCAGTTCTTC.

This clonotype appeared a few times. This sequence joins TRBV14 and TRBJ1-6; a weak D match, TRBD1 (6 bases). This CDR3 contains 16 residues. The germline V gene has CDR1 SGHDN and CDR2 FVKESK. V was shortened by 1 base and J by 5 bases, with 12 bases between the two germline ends. CDR3 in amino acids: CASSQAQGVHNSPLHF. The CDR3 DNA follows: TGTGCCAGCAGCCAAGCACAGGGCGTCCATAATTCACCCCTCCACTTT.

V usage is TRBV12-3 or TRBV12-4 and J usage is TRBJ2-1; tentatively, D is TRBD2 (5 bases). The CDR3 contains 16 residues. Trimming stripped 2 bases from V and 7 bases from J, with 18 bases between. Here the CDR3 DNA reads TGTGCCAGCAGTTTAACTAGTCTATATACTAAAAATGAGCAGTTCTTC. Its translation is CASSLTSLYTKNEQFF.

A few counts support this clonotype. The chain recombines TRBV3-1 with TRBJ1-1; D is ambiguous. Per germline, CDR1 LGHDT and CDR2 YNNKEL (reference sequence). The CDR3 contains 13 residues. Trimming shortened V by 6 bases and J by 0 bases, and 8 bases separated the two germline ends. CDR3 residues: CASSPALNTEAFF. In DNA form, the CDR3 reads TGTGCCAGCAGTCCCGCGCTGAACACTGAAGCTTTCTTT.

The J gene is TRBJ2-3, the V gene TRBV10-3; no clear D. Germline CDR1 and CDR2: ENHRY and SYGVKD. The CDR3 runs to 12 residues. Trimming took 3 bases from V and 0 from J, leaving 1 base between them. The CDR3 loop is CAISDSTDTQYF. In nucleotides, the CDR3 is TGTGCCATCAGTGACAGCACAGATACGCAGTATTTT.